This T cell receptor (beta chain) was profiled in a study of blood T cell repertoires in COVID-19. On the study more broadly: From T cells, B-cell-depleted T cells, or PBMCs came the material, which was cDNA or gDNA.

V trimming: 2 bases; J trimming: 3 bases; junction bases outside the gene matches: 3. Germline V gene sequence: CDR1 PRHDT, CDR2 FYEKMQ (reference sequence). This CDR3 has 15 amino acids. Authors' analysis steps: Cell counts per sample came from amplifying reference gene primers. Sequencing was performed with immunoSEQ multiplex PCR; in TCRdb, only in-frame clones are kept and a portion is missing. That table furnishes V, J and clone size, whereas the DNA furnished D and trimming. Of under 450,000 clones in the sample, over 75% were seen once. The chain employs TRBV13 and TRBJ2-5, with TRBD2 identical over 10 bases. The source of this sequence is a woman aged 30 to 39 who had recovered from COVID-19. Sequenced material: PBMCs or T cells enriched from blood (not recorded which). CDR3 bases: TGTGCCAGCAGCTTACCGGGGACTAGCGAAGAGACCCAGTACTTC. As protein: CASSLPGTSEETQYF.